This T cell receptor (beta chain) derives from a study of shared clonotypes between healthy human individuals. This clone showed up just a few times. What it binds is not known. The naive CD8 fraction comprised CD45RO-negative cells positively selected for CCR7 and excluded terminally differentiated effector memory CD45RA+ cells. The donor population consisted of healthy HIV-negative adults with no recent acute infections or vaccinations. Only Caucasian adults living in Nashville, Tennessee made up the donor group. Findings and limits, study-wide: In general, naive subsets displayed greater estimated richness than memory subsets did.

Assay: immunoSEQ multiplex PCR; the TCRdb copy retains only in-frame clones and omits some. There are under 700,000 clones in the sample; approximately 95% occur only once, and 0.11% lies in the top ten. Germline CDR1 SEHNR, CDR2 FQNEAQ (reference sequence). The V end lost 2 bases, the J end lost 5 bases, and 9 bases lay between the germline ends. This CDR3 spans 13 amino acids. The clonotype originates from a woman aged 25 to 39 in good health. The rearrangement joins TRBV7-9 to TRBJ1-1; D remains unclear. The specimen was naive CD8+ T cells sorted from blood. The CDR3 sequence is CASSLKGGTEAFF. The CDR3 DNA reads TGTGCCAGCAGCTTAAAGGGAGGGACTGAAGCTTTCTTT.